The 30 T cell receptor beta chains below were found in one sample sequenced in a study of cytomegalovirus exposure and HLA in healthy donors. Use of 60 Vbeta and 13 Jbeta primers characterized the PCR. Profiled with immunoSEQ multiplex PCR; TCRdb holds only in-frame clones, not every one. The data hold roughly 140,000 clones, with 75% to 80% observed a single time. Sequenced material: PBMCs. These receptors were obtained from a woman under 30 in good health and CMV-seropositive.

This clone was detected only once. V usage is TRBV19 and J usage is TRBJ1-2; the match to TRBD1 covers 8 bases. V dropped 9 bases and J dropped 2; count of bases not matched to a gene: 23. This CDR3 spans 19 amino acids. Germline V gene lookup returns CDR1 LNHDA and CDR2 SQIVND (reference sequence). The chain's CDR3 is CASQPTLILQDRENYGYTF. CDR3 coding DNA: TGTGCCAGCCAACCGACCCTCATCCTCCAGGACAGGGAGAACTATGGCTACACCTTC.

The chain uses TRBV29-1 and TRBJ2-1; a weak D match, TRBD1 (6 bases). Germline assignment: CDR1 SQVTM and CDR2 ANQGSEA. This CDR3 has 14 residues. Trimming left V 2 bases short and J 3 bases short, with 11 bases between. For the CDR3, the DNA is TGCAGCGTTGAAAGGGGACAAGTCTACAATGAGCAGTTCTTC. It encodes CSVERGQVYNEQFF.

This chain uses TRBV29-1 with TRBJ2-1; 7 bases agree with TRBD1. The CDR3 runs to 11 residues. J gave up 9 bases and V 4 bases, and 3 bases lay outside the gene matches. Germline V CDR1 and CDR2: SQVTM, ANQGSEA. The CDR3 is CSVAGDSEQFF. CDR3 in DNA: TGCAGCGTTGCAGGGGACAGTGAGCAGTTCTTC.

The chain links TRBV28 to TRBJ1-4, with D tentatively TRBD1 (5 bases). This CDR3 spans 14 amino acids. Germline CDR1 reads MDHEN; CDR2 reads SYDVKM. V was trimmed by 4 bases and J by 8 bases, leaving 14 bases between them. Here the CDR3 reads CASSSPSSGEKLFF. CDR3 DNA: TGTGCCAGCAGTTCCCCGTCTTCAGGGGAAAAACTGTTTTTT.

The chain recombines TRBV30 with TRBJ1-5, with D perhaps matching TRBD1 (5 bases). CDR3 length equals 13 residues. From germline, CDR1 is GTSNPN and CDR2 SVGIG (reference sequence). Trimming removed 2 bases at V and 1 base at J, with 6 bases between. Here the CDR3 reads CAWSKGSNQPQHF. Written as DNA, the CDR3 is TGTGCCTGGAGTAAGGGGAGCAATCAGCCCCAGCATTTT.

V is TRBV28 and J is TRBJ1-5; the match to TRBD1 covers 8 bases. In germline, CDR1 is MDHEN, CDR2 SYDVKM. This CDR3 spans 13 amino acids. The trim removed 6 bases at V and 9 bases at J, leaving 7 bases unmatched. The CDR3 is CASRAQGGGPQHF. The DNA of the CDR3 is TGTGCCAGCAGAGCACAGGGGGGTGGGCCCCAGCATTTT.

This chain links TRBV4-1 with TRBJ2-7; 7 bases match TRBD1. CDR3 size: 15 residues. The V gene end was trimmed by 3 bases and the J gene end by 4 bases; junction bases not matched to a gene: 9. Per germline, CDR1 MGHRA and CDR2 YSYEKL. The CDR3 DNA reads as TGCGCCAGCAGCCAGGCCCAGGGGGTAGTGTACGAGCAGTACTTC. It is translated as CASSQAQGVVYEQYF.

This chain connects TRBV28 to TRBJ1-1; D not resolved. Germline-derived CDR1 and CDR2 are MDHEN and SYDVKM. CDR3 length: 11 amino acids. The CDR3 reads CAVTVNTEAFF. CDR3 DNA: TGTGCAGTTACAGTGAACACTGAAGCTTTCTTT.

CDR3 sequence reads: CASRSLAGTYNEQFF. The CDR3 coding sequence is TGTGCCAGCAGGTCACTAGCGGGGACATACAATGAGCAGTTCTTC. The V gene is TRBV2, the J gene TRBJ2-1; 10 nucleotides line up with TRBD2. Germline trimming cut 6 bases from V and 4 bases from J; bases unmatched to any gene: 6. The CDR3 spans 15 residues. In germline, CDR1 is SNHLY, CDR2 FYNNEI.

The chain is built from TRBV5-4 and TRBJ2-7; 9 bases are a match to TRBD1. Losses at the gene ends were 4 bases for V and 4 bases for J; bases not matched to a gene: 12. The CDR3 contains 16 residues. CDR1 is SGHNT and CDR2 is YYREEE in the germline V gene (reference sequence). This chain's CDR3 is CASSRRDRALSYEQYF. The CDR3 nucleotides read TGTGCCAGCAGCCGCCGGGACAGGGCTCTATCTTACGAGCAGTACTTC.

V usage is TRBV15 and J usage is TRBJ2-5, with D possibly TRBD2 on 6 matching bases. Trimming shortened V by 1 base and J by 3 bases, and 9 bases separated the two germline ends. Germline CDR1 reads LNHNV; CDR2 reads YYDKDF (reference sequence). This CDR3 has 14 amino acids. DNA for the CDR3: TGTGCCACCAGCAGAGGTAGCGGAGAAGAGACCCAGTACTTC. It codes for CATSRGSGEETQYF.

This sequence joins TRBV6-6 and TRBJ1-4, with 9 bases matching TRBD1. Germline CDR1 and CDR2: MNHNY and SVGAGI (reference sequence). The CDR3 extends over 15 amino acids. J was trimmed by 5 bases and V by 7 bases; bases with no gene match: 8. The DNA for the CDR3 is TGTGCCAGCACCCGTCAGGACAGGGGAAATGAAAAACTGTTTTTT. Its translation: CASTRQDRGNEKLFF.

V gene TRBV12-5 combines with J gene TRBJ1-1; possibly TRBD1 for D (5 bases). V was cut by 0 bases and J by 5 bases, with 10 bases left in between. The CDR3 is made up of 14 amino acids. CDR1 and CDR2 (germline): LGHNT, FRNRAP. In nucleotides, the CDR3 is TGTGCTAGTGGTTTGGTACGACAGTTTACTGAAGCTTTCTTT. This codes for CASGLVRQFTEAFF.

The chain carries TRBV6-5 and TRBJ2-7, with TRBD2 matching 8 bases. Per germline, CDR1 MNHEY and CDR2 SVGAGI. V was pared by 7 bases and J by 2 bases, with 7 bases of the junction left unmatched. This CDR3 region has 14 residues. CDR3 sequence (DNA): TGTGCCAGCAACGAAGCGGGGGCTACCTACGAGCAGTACTTC. Translated, it gives CASNEAGATYEQYF.

This clone was counted only a few times. The chain joins TRBV5-1 to TRBJ1-1; D gene ambiguous. Germline lookup yields CDR1 SGHRS and CDR2 YFSETQ. The CDR3 loop spans 14 amino acids. V lost 0 bases and J 2 bases, leaving 8 bases between the germline ends. The CDR3 here is CASSLVRVNTEAFF. For the CDR3, the DNA is TGCGCCAGCAGCTTGGTTCGGGTTAACACTGAAGCTTTCTTT.

The genes are TRBV29-1 and TRBJ1-1; 8 bases are shared with TRBD1. V lost 2 bases, J lost 9 bases, and 8 bases stayed unmatched. This CDR3 has 13 amino acids. Germline lookup yields CDR1 SQVTM and CDR2 ANQGSEA. CDR3 protein: CSVETAGGGKAFF. The CDR3 nucleotides read TGCAGCGTTGAAACGGCAGGGGGCGGAAAAGCTTTCTTT.

V and J are TRBV5-1 and TRBJ2-6; 7 bases are shared with TRBD1. CDR3 size: 16 residues. With V trimmed by 2 bases and J by 0 bases, 2 bases remained unmatched. Germline V gene sequence: CDR1 SGHRS, CDR2 YFSETQ. The CDR3 sequence is CASSLQGFSGANVLTF. CDR3 nucleotide sequence: TGCGCCAGCAGCTTACAGGGGTTCTCTGGGGCCAACGTCCTGACTTTC.

This chain connects TRBV5-4 to TRBJ1-2, with 12 bases matching TRBD1. The V segment lost 3 bases and the J segment 8 bases; nucleotides outside the gene matches: 5. The CDR3 runs to 14 residues. Per the germline V gene, CDR1 is SGHNT and CDR2 is YYREEE (reference sequence). The CDR3: CASSWDRGHRGYTF. CDR3 in DNA: TGTGCCAGCAGCTGGGACAGGGGGCACCGAGGCTACACCTTC.

This chain uses TRBV19 with TRBJ1-5; D might be TRBD1 (6 bases). Germline V lookup: CDR1 LNHDA, CDR2 SQIVND (reference sequence). There are 15 residues in the CDR3. The germline V and J ends were trimmed by 1 base and 6 bases, with 13 bases remaining between them. CDR3 sequence: CASSIGSGVSQPQHF. In nucleotides, the CDR3 is TGTGCCAGTAGTATAGGGTCAGGGGTAAGTCAGCCCCAGCATTTT. Complete variable domain (other parts from reference TRBV19 and TRBJ1-5): DGGITQSPKYLFRKEGQNVTLSCEQNLNHDAMYWYRQDPGQGLRLIYYSQIVNDFQKGDIAEGYSVSREKKESFPLTVTSAQKNPTAFYLCASSIGSGVSQPQHFGDGTRLSIL.

The CDR3 spells CASSYQGGNSPLHF. The CDR3 DNA sequence: TGTGCCAGCAGTTACCAGGGGGGTAATTCACCCCTCCACTTT. This rearrangement joins TRBV6-6 to TRBJ1-6, with 7 bases matching TRBD1. The V gene end was trimmed by 2 bases and the J gene end by 6 bases; junction bases not matched to a gene: 1. From germline, CDR1 is MNHNY and CDR2 SVGAGI (reference sequence). CDR3 length: 14 amino acids.

The rearrangement uses TRBV4-3 and TRBJ1-2; D unclear. Deletions cut 4 bases from V and 8 bases from J, with 17 bases between. The CDR3 has 14 residues. Germline V gene sequence: CDR1 LGHNA, CDR2 YSLEER. The CDR3 protein is CASSLRDGRSGYTF. CDR3 DNA sequence: TGCGCCAGCAGCCTCAGAGACGGTAGGAGCGGCTACACCTTC.

The chain couples TRBV18 to TRBJ2-3, with 11 bases identical to TRBD1. After removal of 5 bases from V and 0 bases from J, the junction contained 10 bases not matched to a gene. CDR1 KGHSH and CDR2 LQKENI come from the germline V gene. The CDR3 runs to 18 residues. The CDR3 is CASSRRTGGVNSTDTQYF. The CDR3 region has the DNA TGTGCCAGCTCAAGGCGGACAGGGGGCGTCAATAGCACAGATACGCAGTATTTT.

V is TRBV5-1 and J is TRBJ2-7; the match to TRBD2 covers 9 bases. Germline CDR1 SGHRS, CDR2 YFSETQ. The CDR3 totals 17 residues. V was pared by 4 bases and J by 0 bases, with 11 bases of the junction left unmatched. CDR3 nucleotide sequence: TGCGCCAGCAGCGCGAGGGTAGCGGGGGAAGGCTCCTACGAGCAGTACTTC. The encoded protein is CASSARVAGEGSYEQYF.

This rearrangement joins TRBV28 to TRBJ2-7, with TRBD1 as a possible D gene (5 bases). The CDR3 loop spans 15 amino acids. Germline V gene sequence: CDR1 MDHEN, CDR2 SYDVKM. V lost 2 bases to trimming and J lost 2 bases, with 13 bases between them. CDR3 sequence reads: CASSLRGAGPYEQYF. CDR3 in DNA: TGTGCCAGCAGTTTAAGGGGCGCTGGCCCCTACGAGCAGTACTTC. The complete variable domain, with remaining parts taken from reference TRBV28 and TRBJ2-7, reads DVKVTQSSRYLVKRTGEKVFLECVQDMDHENMFWYRQDPGLGLRLIYFSYDVKMKEKGDIPEGYSVSREKKERFSLILESASTNQTSMYLCASSLRGAGPYEQYFGPGTRLTVT.

This clone was picked up a small number of times. J is TRBJ2-3 and V is TRBV5-6; D perhaps matches TRBD1 (7 bases). Germline CDR1 SGHDT, CDR2 YYEEEE. The V gene lost 3 bases and the J gene lost 6 bases, with 8 bases spanning the gap. The CDR3 is 12 residues long. CDR3 residues: CASSSGGDTQYF. Written as DNA, the CDR3 is TGTGCCAGCAGCTCAGGGGGGGATACGCAGTATTTT. The variable domain in full, with the rest retrieved from reference TRBV5-6 and TRBJ2-3, is DAGVTQSPTHLIKTRGQQVTLRCSPKSGHDTVSWYQQALGQGPQFIFQYYEEEERQRGNFPDRFSGHQFPNYSSELNVNALLLGDSALYLCASSSGGDTQYFGPGTRLTVL.

The genes are TRBV10-1 and TRBJ1-1; 8 bases map to TRBD1. Germline values: CDR1 WNHNN, CDR2 SYGVQD (reference sequence). V was pared by 3 bases and J by 5 bases, with 8 bases of the junction left unmatched. This CDR3 is 15 amino acids long. The CDR3, as DNA: TGCGCCAGCAGTGACAGGGGGCTGGCCGGGACTGAAGCTTTCTTT. It codes for CASSDRGLAGTEAFF.

The chain has TRBV6-1 and TRBJ2-2; the match to TRBD1 covers 7 bases. V was clipped by 7 bases and J by 1 base; unmatched bases: 3. Germline V gene data show CDR1 as MNHNS and CDR2 as SASEGT. CDR3 length: 14 amino acids. CDR3 DNA sequence: TGTGCCAGCATTAGGACAGGGAACACCGGGGAGCTGTTTTTT. It codes for CASIRTGNTGELFF.

This clone was seen a handful of times. The chain has TRBV6-5 and TRBJ2-1, with 9 nucleotides matching TRBD2. CDR1 and CDR2 (germline): MNHEY, SVGAGI. The CDR3 has 15 residues. After removal of 5 bases from V and 3 bases from J, the junction contained 5 bases not matched to a gene. CDR3 DNA: TGTGCCAGCAGTCTCGAGCGGGGGGACTACAATGAGCAGTTCTTC. Translation: CASSLERGDYNEQFF.

CDR3 nucleotides: TGTGCCAGCAGTTTACGCCTGGGACAGGGGGCCCTTGGCTACACCTTC. Amino acid sequence: CASSLRLGQGALGYTF. The chain employs TRBV28 and TRBJ1-2, with 12 positions matching TRBD1. The CDR3 totals 16 residues. The germline V gene encodes CDR1 MDHEN and CDR2 SYDVKM. V shed 2 bases and J 7 bases; nucleotides not matched to a gene: 8.

V is TRBV28 and J is TRBJ1-1; D might be TRBD1 (5 bases). Germline V gene sequence: CDR1 MDHEN, CDR2 SYDVKM. This CDR3 comprises 16 residues. V lost 4 bases to trimming and J lost 5 bases, with 20 bases between them. The CDR3 region is CASSSPGGRTGTEAFF. The CDR3 nucleotides read TGTGCCAGCAGTTCCCCGGGGGGGAGAACGGGGACTGAAGCTTTCTTT. The complete variable domain, with remaining parts taken from reference TRBV28 and TRBJ1-1, reads DVKVTQSSRYLVKRTGEKVFLECVQDMDHENMFWYRQDPGLGLRLIYFSYDVKMKEKGDIPEGYSVSREKKERFSLILESASTNQTSMYLCASSSPGGRTGTEAFFGQGTRLTVV.